Following are 12 T cell receptor beta chains from one sample sequenced in a study of radiation and T cells in renal cell carcinoma. Some clones are missing from TCRdb's copy, which holds only in-frame ones; the method was immunoSEQ multiplex PCR. The sample includes about 140,000 clones, 75% to 90% seen only once; the top ten take around 25%. Described time point: baseline pretreatment blood. Treatment described: 15 Gy SBRT to primary tumor, nephrectomy 4 weeks later. The specimen was blood, collected from a patient whose treatment included radiotherapy and nephrectomy. The receptors stem from a woman in her forties or fifties with renal cell carcinoma.

The chain carries TRBV9 and TRBJ2-5; 10 bases match TRBD2. The trim removed 4 bases at V and 5 bases at J, leaving 8 bases unmatched. CDR1 and CDR2 from the germline V gene are SGDLS and YYNGEE. CDR3 length: 15 amino acids. The CDR3 nucleotides are TGTGCCAGCAGCCCCCAAACAGCGGGAGGGGAGACCCAGTACTTC. It encodes CASSPQTAGGETQYF.

This clone has only a few counts. This rearrangement joins TRBV4-3 to TRBJ1-2; D call uncertain. Germline V CDR1 and CDR2: LGHNA, YSLEER. V lost 0 bases and J 4 bases, leaving 6 bases between the germline ends. This CDR3 is 13 amino acids long. CDR3 sequence reads: CASSQDVSYGYTF. The DNA of the CDR3 is TGCGCCAGCAGCCAAGACGTGAGCTATGGCTACACCTTC.

This sequence joins TRBV7-2 and TRBJ2-7, with 14 bases matching TRBD2. Germline V gene lookup returns CDR1 SGHTA and CDR2 FQGNSA. The CDR3 spans 16 residues. V lost 5 bases and J lost 4; bases outside the gene matches: 7. The CDR3 region has the DNA TGTGCCAGCAGCCCGCGACTAGCGGGGGGGCGGTACGAGCAGTACTTC. This gives the protein CASSPRLAGGRYEQYF.

The CDR3 nucleotides read TGTGCCAGCAGCTTGGGGGGCAGCCTCCAAGAGACCCAGTACTTC. Its protein is CASSLGGSLQETQYF. The V gene is TRBV5-4, the J gene TRBJ2-5, with D perhaps TRBD1 (5 bases). Trimming cost V 0 bases and J 1 base, with 10 bases left between them. CDR3 size: 15 residues. The germline V gene has CDR1 SGHNT and CDR2 YYREEE (reference sequence).

The V call is TRBV7-8, the J call TRBJ1-1; D possibly corresponds to TRBD1 (6 bases). This CDR3 is built from 15 residues. V gave up 5 bases and J gave up 1 base, with 14 bases separating them. The germline gives CDR1 SGHVS, CDR2 FQNEAQ. The CDR3 sequence is CASSPMGGSNTEAFF. The CDR3 DNA reads TGTGCCAGCAGCCCCATGGGGGGCTCGAACACTGAAGCTTTCTTT.

The chain carries TRBV2 and TRBJ1-2; D is undetermined. This CDR3 has 15 residues. The germline gives CDR1 SNHLY, CDR2 FYNNEI. Trimming stripped 0 bases from V and 2 bases from J, with 10 bases between. DNA for the CDR3: TGTGCCAGCAGTGAAGCGCTTCAGGTGAACTATGGCTACACCTTC. This encodes CASSEALQVNYGYTF.

The chain links TRBV11-3 to TRBJ2-3; the match to TRBD1 covers 7 bases. The CDR3 has 15 residues. The germline V gene has CDR1 SGHNT and CDR2 YENEEA. After removal of 1 base from V and 2 bases from J, the junction contained 3 bases not matched to a gene. For the CDR3, the DNA is TGTGCCAGCAGCTTAGCAGGGGGTTACACAGATACGCAGTATTTT. Its protein product is CASSLAGGYTDTQYF.

The chain joins TRBV18 to TRBJ1-1; D is perhaps TRBD1 (5 bases). CDR1 KGHSH and CDR2 LQKENI come from the germline V gene. Deletions cut 1 base from V and 6 bases from J, with 18 bases between. This CDR3 region has 16 residues. The CDR3 nucleotides are TGTGCCAGCTCACCACTGGGGCCTGGCCCGGGGGCTGAAGCTTTCTTT. Protein sequence: CASSPLGPGPGAEAFF.

V usage is TRBV2 and J usage is TRBJ1-5; D not certain. V lost 4 bases to trimming and J lost 7 bases, with 11 bases between them. Germline loops: CDR1 SNHLY, CDR2 FYNNEI. The CDR3 runs to 13 residues. CDR3 in DNA: TGTGCCAGCAGTGTTGGGTTGGAGCAGCCCCAGCATTTT. Encoded protein: CASSVGLEQPQHF.

The V and J genes are TRBV7-2 and TRBJ2-3, with no clear D. V dropped 5 bases and J dropped 7 bases, with 10 bases sitting between them. Germline assignment: CDR1 SGHTA and CDR2 FQGNSA. The CDR3 is 12 residues long. The CDR3 is CASSPTSYTQYF. The CDR3 coding sequence is TGTGCCAGCAGCCCTACTTCGTATACGCAGTATTTT.

The chain joins TRBV5-4 to TRBJ2-5; unclear D gene. CDR3 length equals 14 residues. The V gene lost 0 bases and the J gene lost 5 bases, with 11 bases spanning the gap. The V gene's germline CDR1 is SGHNT and CDR2 YYREEE (reference sequence). DNA of the CDR3: TGTGCCAGCAGCTTGGAATCCGGCGGTGAGACCCAGTACTTC. This sequence encodes CASSLESGGETQYF.

This chain joins TRBV18 and TRBJ2-1, with D perhaps matching TRBD1 (6 bases). CDR3 size: 14 residues. Germline CDR1 KGHSH, CDR2 LQKENI. The V end was cut by 2 bases, the J end by 7 bases, with 12 bases between. The CDR3 nucleotides are TGTGCCAGCTCACCATTTGCAGGGGATAATGAGCAGTTCTTC. This encodes CASSPFAGDNEQFF. The full variable domain, with the rest looked up from reference TRBV18 and TRBJ2-1, is NAGVMQNPRHLVRRRGQEARLRCSPMKGHSHVYWYRQLPEEGLKFMVYLQKENIIDESGMPKERFSAEFPKEGPSILRIQQVVRGDSAAYFCASSPFAGDNEQFFGPGTRLTVL.